This T cell receptor beta chain originates from a study of blood T cells in healthy people across ages. The J segment lost 5 bases and the V segment lost 4 bases, leaving 5 bases of the junction unmatched. The CDR3 sequence is 15 residues long. Germline V lookup: CDR1 SGHRS, CDR2 YFSETQ. PBMCs were isolated at a quantity of at least 7 million per sample. General study points: The study regarded diversity estimates from one million T cells as underestimates.

This clonotype was seen a handful of times. The antigen remains unidentified. A sample-barcoded 5' primer and a J-beta primer mix were used in a second PCR of about 6 to 11 cycles. A tag from a template-switch adaptor with 12 random nucleotides marked each cDNA molecule. MiXCR was run by TCRdb on the 5' RACE reads, yielding one entry per CDR3 protein. The table shows about 1.4 million distinct CDR3 sequences, with 45% to 70% occurring only once. This sequence was found in a man between 18 and 29 years old in good health. The chain carries TRBV5-1 and TRBJ2-7; 14 nucleotides line up with TRBD2. The sequenced sample was blood. CDR3 nucleotides: TGCGCCAGCAGCCACGGGACTAGCGGGAGTGACGAGCAGTACTTC. Translating gives CASSHGTSGSDEQYF.